This entry lists 30 T cell receptor beta chains sequenced from one sample in a study of T cell responses to AZD1222 COVID-19 vaccine. Repertoires were generated with immunoSEQ multiplex PCR, while TCRdb's copy carries only in-frame clones and drops some. In the table there are 160,000 or so clones, roughly 90% of which are singletons. The sample here was peripheral blood, taken on day 0 of AZD1222 vaccination. All receptors derive from an adult in good health.

The rearrangement joins TRBV29-1 to TRBJ2-1; possible D gene TRBD2, 5 bases. The CDR3 has 13 residues. The ends were cut back, 3 bases at V and 1 base at J, with 7 bases in the middle. Looked up from germline, CDR1 is SQVTM and CDR2 is ANQGSEA. Here the CDR3 reads CSVDRGSYNEQFF. The CDR3 bases are TGCAGCGTTGACCGGGGATCCTACAATGAGCAGTTCTTC.

The CDR3: CASSPSWAGELFF. The CDR3 DNA reads TGCGCCAGCAGCCCCTCGTGGGCCGGGGAGCTGTTTTTT. The chain has TRBV5-1 and TRBJ2-2; no definite D call. Germline V gives CDR1 SGHRS, CDR2 YFSETQ. V was trimmed by 4 bases and J by 6 bases, leaving 10 bases between them. The CDR3 has 13 amino acids.

This clone has just a few counts. The chain has TRBV27 and TRBJ1-2; 7 bases fit TRBD1. Germline V gene lookup returns CDR1 MNHEY and CDR2 SMNVEV (reference sequence). After removal of 5 bases from V and 10 bases from J, the junction contained 13 bases not matched to a gene. The CDR3 sequence is 14 residues long. The CDR3 is CASSTLRDRDTYTF. CDR3 bases: TGTGCCAGCAGTACCCTCCGGGACAGAGATACCTACACCTTC.

The chain recombines TRBV11-3 with TRBJ2-6; perhaps TRBD1 as D (5 bases). The germline V gene encodes CDR1 SGHNT and CDR2 YENEEA. V lost 1 base to trimming and J lost 3 bases, with 10 bases between them. The CDR3 covers 16 residues. CDR3 amino acids: CASSLGRAFGANVLTF. CDR3 bases: TGTGCCAGCAGCTTAGGCAGGGCGTTTGGGGCCAACGTCCTGACTTTC.

The J gene is TRBJ1-1, the V gene TRBV9; no reliable D call. CDR1 is SGDLS and CDR2 is YYNGEE in the germline V gene. The ends were cut back, 4 bases at V and 2 bases at J, with 12 bases in the middle. The CDR3 covers 14 residues. This CDR3 reads CASSPRAANTEAFF. As DNA, the CDR3 is TGTGCCAGCAGCCCCCGAGCAGCCAACACTGAAGCTTTCTTT.

This clone is a singleton in its sample. This chain links TRBV27 with TRBJ1-5; unclear D gene. The germline gives CDR1 MNHEY, CDR2 SMNVEV (reference sequence). Trimming left V 7 bases short and J 1 base short, with 14 bases between. This CDR3 has 15 amino acids. DNA of the CDR3: TGTGCCAGCAAGGGCGGACCCTTAAGCAATCAGCCCCAGCATTTT. Translating it yields CASKGGPLSNQPQHF.

The chain is built from TRBV5-4 and TRBJ1-3; TRBD1 aligns across 10 bases. The V and J ends lost 4 bases and 2 bases, in that order; junction bases with no gene match: 3. The CDR3 extends over 15 amino acids. In germline, CDR1 is SGHNT, CDR2 YYREEE (reference sequence). CDR3 region: CASSTGTGAGNTIYF. CDR3 nucleotides: TGTGCCAGCAGCACCGGGACAGGGGCTGGAAACACCATATATTTT.

The chain joins TRBV28 to TRBJ1-2; no definite D call. The CDR3 sequence is 10 residues long. The germline V gene encodes CDR1 MDHEN and CDR2 SYDVKM. V gave up 8 bases and J gave up 8 bases, with 9 bases separating them. The CDR3, as DNA: TGTGCCAGCGGACTATGGGGCTACACCTTC. Amino acid sequence: CASGLWGYTF.

The V call is TRBV6-5, the J call TRBJ1-1; D not certain. The V gene lost 7 bases and the J gene lost 0 bases, with 9 bases spanning the gap. This CDR3 region has 13 residues. The germline gives CDR1 MNHEY, CDR2 SVGAGI. The CDR3, as DNA: TGTGCCAGCATAAGATTCCTGAACACTGAAGCTTTCTTT. It translates to CASIRFLNTEAFF.

The V call is TRBV28, the J call TRBJ2-2, with 11 bases matching TRBD1. Trimming at V came to 6 bases and at J to 7 bases, leaving 10 bases not matched to a gene. Germline V gene lookup returns CDR1 MDHEN and CDR2 SYDVKM. This CDR3 is 16 amino acids long. The CDR3 loop is CASRDRGPRGGGELFF. DNA of the CDR3: TGTGCCAGCAGGGACAGGGGGCCCCGAGGTGGCGGGGAGCTGTTTTTT.

The chain has TRBV11-2 and TRBJ1-1; D ambiguous. CDR3 length: 13 amino acids. Germline values: CDR1 SGHAT, CDR2 FQNNGV. Trimming took off 2 bases at V and 3 bases at J, with 7 bases between the two ends. The CDR3 here is CASSLNTYTEAFF. CDR3 in DNA: TGTGCCAGCAGCTTAAACACCTACACTGAAGCTTTCTTT.

This sequence joins TRBV18 and TRBJ1-6; possibly TRBD1 for D (6 bases). The CDR3 contains 15 residues. Germline CDR1 and CDR2: KGHSH and LQKENI. Trimming left V 3 bases short and J 7 bases short, with 13 bases between. The CDR3 DNA follows: TGTGCCAGCTCACCCGAGGGGGGCACAAATTCACCCCTCCACTTT. Translated, it gives CASSPEGGTNSPLHF.

The rearrangement links TRBV27 to TRBJ1-4, with 7 bases identical to TRBD1. J lost 10 bases, V lost 4 bases, and 6 bases had no gene match. The CDR3 contains 13 residues. Per the germline V gene, CDR1 is MNHEY and CDR2 is SMNVEV (reference sequence). The CDR3 spells CASSYWTGSKLFF. The DNA of the CDR3 is TGTGCCAGCAGTTATTGGACAGGTTCAAAACTGTTTTTT.

The chain has TRBV6-2 or TRBV6-3 and TRBJ2-2, with D maybe TRBD2 (6 bases). Between the trimmed V and J ends, which lost 7 bases and 7 bases, there was a span of 10 bases. Germline-derived CDR1 and CDR2 are MNHEY and SVGEGT. The CDR3 contains 12 residues. The CDR3 DNA sequence: TGTGCCAGCACCCCGGGGGTCGGGGAGCTGTTTTTT. Translated: CASTPGVGELFF.

The V call is TRBV5-5, the J call TRBJ1-3, with 9 bases that match TRBD1. Germline V gene data show CDR1 as SGHKS and CDR2 as YYEKEE (reference sequence). The CDR3 spans 16 residues. J lost 5 bases, V lost 1 base, and 7 bases had no gene match. DNA for the CDR3: TGTGCCAGCAGCTTGCTCCCAACAGGGGGCCGAAACACCATATATTTT. Protein product: CASSLLPTGGRNTIYF.

This clone was observed once. This chain uses TRBV13 with TRBJ1-3; no clear D. The CDR3 has 15 residues. The V end was cut by 1 base, the J end by 0 bases, with 7 bases between. The germline gives CDR1 PRHDT, CDR2 FYEKMQ (reference sequence). The CDR3 is CASSLEGSSGNTIYF. The CDR3 nucleotides are TGTGCCAGCAGCTTAGAAGGGTCCTCTGGAAACACCATATATTTT.

The rearrangement uses TRBV18 and TRBJ1-2; 8 bases fit TRBD1. The CDR3 contains 14 residues. Trimming took 4 bases from V and 8 from J; bases not matched to a gene: 9. Per the germline V gene, CDR1 is KGHSH and CDR2 is LQKENI. The CDR3 region is CASSLQGAPGGYTF. As DNA, the CDR3 is TGTGCCAGCTCACTCCAGGGGGCGCCGGGCGGCTACACCTTC.

This clone was found once. This sequence joins TRBV7-2 and TRBJ1-5; D not resolved. The germline CDR1 and CDR2 sequences are SGHTA and FQGNSA. The length of the CDR3 is 16 residues. V was cut by 0 bases and J by 0 bases, with 9 bases left in between. CDR3 coding DNA: TGTGCCAGCAGCTTAGCCCCCGCGAATAGCAATCAGCCCCAGCATTTT. Its translation: CASSLAPANSNQPQHF.

V and J are TRBV2 and TRBJ1-1; D perhaps matches TRBD1 (5 bases). CDR3 length equals 14 residues. V was pared by 6 bases and J by 2 bases, with 13 bases between. CDR1 SNHLY and CDR2 FYNNEI come from the germline V gene. The DNA of the CDR3 is TGTGCCAGCAGCTCGGGACGGATTAACACTGAAGCTTTCTTT. This codes for CASSSGRINTEAFF.

The chain combines TRBV7-3 with TRBJ2-1, with 8 bases identical to TRBD1. Looked up from germline, CDR1 is SGHTA and CDR2 is FQGTGA. This CDR3 is built from 16 residues. V shed 5 bases, J shed 5 bases, and the junction held 11 bases outside the gene matches. The CDR3 here is CASSPTGQVLNNEQFF. The DNA of the CDR3 is TGTGCCAGCAGCCCCACGGGACAGGTCTTGAACAATGAGCAGTTCTTC.

V and J are TRBV29-1 and TRBJ2-1; maybe TRBD1 (6 bases). V lost 2 bases, J lost 8 bases, and 10 bases lay in between. The V gene's germline CDR1 is SQVTM and CDR2 ANQGSEA. The CDR3 is 12 amino acids. The CDR3 region is CSVENRAYEQFF. The CDR3 bases are TGCAGCGTTGAAAACAGGGCCTATGAGCAGTTCTTC.

The rearrangement links TRBV7-2 to TRBJ1-1; D remains ambiguous. This CDR3 is built from 14 residues. Looked up from germline, CDR1 is SGHTA and CDR2 is FQGNSA. Trimming removed 0 bases at V and 8 bases at J, with 13 bases between. CDR3 sequence: CASSLAPTTWEAFF. The CDR3 DNA is TGTGCCAGCAGCTTAGCGCCAACAACTTGGGAAGCTTTCTTT.

V usage is TRBV19 and J usage is TRBJ2-6; 11 nucleotides line up with TRBD1. The CDR3 loop spans 17 amino acids. Germline V gene data show CDR1 as LNHDA and CDR2 as SQIVND (reference sequence). V trimming: 3 bases; J trimming: 4 bases; junction bases outside the gene matches: 5. The CDR3 sequence is CASSIRTGGKGANVLTF. The CDR3 DNA follows: TGTGCCAGTAGTATCCGGACAGGGGGCAAGGGGGCCAACGTCCTGACTTTC.

The V call is TRBV7-9, the J call TRBJ1-1; TRBD1 is a possible D gene (5 bases). The CDR3 loop spans 13 amino acids. V was cut by 4 bases and J by 5 bases, with 11 bases left in between. CDR1 and CDR2 from the germline V gene are SEHNR and FQNEAQ (reference sequence). This CDR3 reads CASSSAKGTEAFF. CDR3 nucleotide sequence: TGTGCCAGCAGCTCGGCAAAGGGGACTGAAGCTTTCTTT.

This clone showed up just once. This sequence joins TRBV5-1 and TRBJ2-5, with D uncertain. Germline lookup yields CDR1 SGHRS and CDR2 YFSETQ. The CDR3 is 15 residues long. V lost 0 bases and J lost 7, with 16 bases in between. CDR3 nucleotide sequence: TGCGCCAGCAGCTTGGCCCGGCCAGCAGGCGGGACCCAGTACTTC. Protein product: CASSLARPAGGTQYF.

The V gene is TRBV30, the J gene TRBJ1-1; D might be TRBD1 (5 bases). Trimming took off 6 bases at V and 6 bases at J, with 14 bases between the two ends. This CDR3 contains 12 residues. Germline CDR1 is GTSNPN and CDR2 is SVGIG (reference sequence). This CDR3 reads CACLPRGAEAFF. Written as DNA, the CDR3 is TGTGCCTGTCTCCCTCGGGGGGCTGAAGCTTTCTTT. The whole variable domain, filled in from reference TRBV30 and TRBJ1-1, reads SQTIHQWPATLVQPVGSPLSLECTVEGTSNPNLYWYRQAAGRGLQLLFYSVGIGQISSEVPQNLSASRPQDRQFILSSKKLLLSDSGFYLCACLPRGAEAFFGQGTRLTVV.

The rearrangement uses TRBV2 and TRBJ2-7, with 9 positions matching TRBD1. This CDR3 has 14 residues. The V gene's germline CDR1 is SNHLY and CDR2 FYNNEI. Trimming removed 7 bases from V and 2 bases from J; junction bases left unmatched: 6. As DNA, the CDR3 is TGTGCCAGCAATAAGGGACAGGGAACCTACGAGCAGTACTTC. Its protein product is CASNKGQGTYEQYF.

The genes are TRBV4-2 and TRBJ1-5, with D perhaps matching TRBD1 (6 bases). Germline CDR1 LGHNA, CDR2 YNFKEQ. V lost 1 base, J lost 6 bases, and 10 bases lay in between. This CDR3 has 14 amino acids. This chain's CDR3 is CASSQGTGIQPQHF. In DNA, the CDR3 is TGTGCCAGCAGCCAAGGAACAGGGATTCAGCCCCAGCATTTT.

The J gene is TRBJ2-7, the V gene TRBV7-2, with D uncertain. CDR1 SGHTA and CDR2 FQGNSA come from the germline V gene. The length of the CDR3 is 12 residues. V lost 5 bases and J 0 bases, leaving 5 bases between the germline ends. The CDR3 region has the DNA TGTGCCAGCAGCGTCCTCTCCTACGAGCAGTACTTC. Its protein is CASSVLSYEQYF.

This clone was counted a single time. V gene TRBV3-1 (or the pseudogene TRBV3-2) combines with J gene TRBJ2-7; 16 bases are a match to TRBD2. This CDR3 region has 16 residues. Germline V lookup: CDR1 LGHDT, CDR2 YNNKEL (reference sequence). V shed 4 bases and J 6 bases; nucleotides not matched to a gene: 6. The CDR3 DNA reads as TGTGCCAGCAGCCCCGGGACTAGCGGGAGGGCAGGCGAGCAGTACTTC. Its protein is CASSPGTSGRAGEQYF.